This T cell receptor (beta chain) was sequenced for a study of chronic HIV infection and antiretroviral therapy. Via MiXCR, TCRdb re-called the 5' RACE reads, giving one row per CDR3 protein. The sample lists 45,000 to 60,000 distinct CDR3 sequences; under 20% were seen once. Germline CDR1 is SGHAT and CDR2 is FQNNGV. This CDR3 contains 14 residues. Trimming took 5 bases from V and 10 from J; bases not matched to a gene: 8. The receptor comes from an adult who had HIV and had not received antiretroviral therapy, or was an uninfected healthy control (not recorded which). The chain links TRBV11-2 to TRBJ2-4; 10 nucleotides align to TRBD2. The sequenced material came from peripheral blood. CDR3 sequence reads: CASSPLAGVRIQYF. CDR3 DNA: TGTGCCAGCAGCCCCCTAGCGGGAGTTAGAATTCAGTACTTC.